A single sample gave rise to the 13 T cell receptor beta chains below, sequenced in a study of cytomegalovirus exposure and HLA in healthy donors listed by TCRdb under 2017. The library was obtained by the immunoSEQ multiplex PCR assay. The multiplex PCR relied on a mix of 60 forward primers for TCR Vbeta segments and 13 reverse primers for TCR Jbeta segments. Drawn from immuneACCESS, this table holds only the in-frame rearrangements with V and J called that TCRdb kept. Clones are partly lost; checked studies trace under half to an unresolved V gene and leave the rest unexplained. This sample comprises about 110,000 clones, around 80% of them detected only once. Of the sample, about 6.3% is held by the ten largest clones. Sequenced: PBMCs. The receptors stem from a man between 18 and 35 years old in good health and CMV-seronegative.

The rearrangement uses TRBV9 and TRBJ2-1; 9 bases align to TRBD2. The CDR3 loop spans 15 amino acids. J gave up 9 bases and V 0 bases, and 7 bases lay outside the gene matches. Germline-derived CDR1 and CDR2 are SGDLS and YYNGEE. The CDR3 is CASSVGAGGPGEQFF. CDR3 DNA: TGTGCCAGCAGCGTAGGTGCGGGAGGGCCTGGTGAGCAGTTCTTC.

V is TRBV6-6 and J is TRBJ2-3, with D unresolved. Germline CDR1 MNHNY, CDR2 SVGAGI (reference sequence). The CDR3 has 14 amino acids. The V gene lost 7 bases and the J gene lost 0 bases, with 11 bases spanning the gap. CDR3 amino acids: CASTGPSSTDTQYF. Written as DNA, the CDR3 is TGTGCCAGCACCGGTCCGTCTAGCACAGATACGCAGTATTTT.

The chain recombines TRBV18 with TRBJ2-7, with 12 bases that match TRBD2. The V gene end was trimmed by 3 bases and the J gene end by 4 bases; junction bases not matched to a gene: 10. Germline assignment: CDR1 KGHSH and CDR2 LQKENI. The CDR3 runs 17 residues. In DNA, the CDR3 is TGTGCCAGCTCACCGCCGTCTAGCGGGAGGGCTAAGTACGAGCAGTACTTC. It encodes CASSPPSSGRAKYEQYF.

V and J are TRBV5-1 and TRBJ1-2; D ambiguous. The germline V gene encodes CDR1 SGHRS and CDR2 YFSETQ. V lost 4 bases and J lost 7, with 17 bases in between. CDR3 length: 14 residues. The CDR3 loop is CASSPVSPDGGYTF. CDR3 coding DNA: TGCGCCAGCAGCCCCGTTAGCCCCGACGGTGGCTACACCTTC.

A single count supports this clone. The chain combines TRBV7-8 with TRBJ2-7; TRBD2 matches 9 bases. The germline gives CDR1 SGHVS, CDR2 FQNEAQ. The CDR3 extends over 14 amino acids. V trimming: 5 bases; J trimming: 3 bases; junction bases outside the gene matches: 5. Here the CDR3 reads CASSPRTSDYEQYF. The CDR3 nucleotides read TGTGCCAGCAGCCCTAGGACTAGCGACTACGAGCAGTACTTC. Full variable domain (outside the CDR3, taken from reference TRBV7-8 and TRBJ2-7): GAGVSQSPRYKVAKRGQDVALRCDPISGHVSLFWYQQALGQGPEFLTYFQNEAQLDKSGLPSDRFFAERPEGSVSTLKIQRTQQEDSAVYLCASSPRTSDYEQYFGPGTRLTVT.

The rearrangement uses TRBV15 and TRBJ2-7; D may be TRBD1 (5 bases). This CDR3 contains 15 residues. Per germline, CDR1 LNHNV and CDR2 YYDKDF (reference sequence). The V and J ends lost 3 bases and 3 bases respectively, with 15 bases between them. CDR3 in DNA: TGTGCCACCAGCAGGCCGTCCCAGGGTGTCTACGAGCAGTACTTC. Protein product: CATSRPSQGVYEQYF.

This clone has only a few counts. The genes are TRBV7-9 and TRBJ1-1; D is unresolved. Trimming removed 5 bases at V and 0 bases at J, with 13 bases between. Germline-derived CDR1 and CDR2 are SEHNR and FQNEAQ (reference sequence). The CDR3 contains 15 residues. The CDR3 nucleotides read TGTGCCAGCAGCCCCCTGGTTTCTATGAACACTGAAGCTTTCTTT. Protein product: CASSPLVSMNTEAFF.

Here the CDR3 reads CASSFGTGLGGYTF. The CDR3 nucleotides read TGTGCCAGCAGTTTCGGGACAGGGTTAGGAGGCTACACCTTC. The chain joins TRBV28 to TRBJ1-2; 9 bases match TRBD1. There are 14 residues in the CDR3. CDR1 and CDR2 (germline): MDHEN, SYDVKM. After removal of 3 bases from V and 8 bases from J, the junction contained 7 bases not matched to a gene.

This chain links TRBV11-1 with TRBJ1-1; D is undetermined. The CDR3 is made up of 14 amino acids. CDR1 is SGHAT, CDR2 FQDESV, per germline (reference sequence). Trimming took off 5 bases at V and 0 bases at J, with 10 bases between the two ends. For the CDR3, the DNA is TGTGCCAGCAGCGCTGTAGTAATGAACACTGAAGCTTTCTTT. Its translation is CASSAVVMNTEAFF.

As regards this clone: At one boundary the junction diverges from the germline segment, which might be a read error. The chain links TRBV7-3 to TRBJ2-1; possible D gene TRBD2, 7 bases. In germline, CDR1 is SGHTA, CDR2 FQGTGA. There are 16 residues in the CDR3. The chain's CDR3 is CASSLPGGRSFNEQFF. The CDR3 nucleotides read TGTGCCAGCAGCTTACCGGGGGGCCGTTCCTTCAATGAGCAGTTCTTC.

The chain joins TRBV25-1 to TRBJ1-4; TRBD1 aligns across 8 bases. CDR1 is MGHDK and CDR2 is SYGVNS in the germline V gene. The ends lost 6 bases at V and 1 base at J; junction bases unmatched: 13. The CDR3 is 18 amino acids. CDR3 loop: CASRGTIGTGLTNEKLFF. CDR3 DNA: TGTGCCAGCAGAGGAACCATCGGGACAGGTTTAACTAATGAAAAACTGTTTTTT.

This chain connects TRBV6-1 to TRBJ2-7; 7 nucleotides match TRBD1. J gave up 4 bases and V 6 bases, and 9 bases lay outside the gene matches. Germline V CDR1 and CDR2: MNHNS, SASEGT. The CDR3 loop spans 14 amino acids. CDR3 amino acids: CASSYRGQIYEQYF. CDR3 nucleotide sequence: TGTGCCAGCAGCTACCGGGGACAGATATACGAGCAGTACTTC.

This clone appeared a few times. The chain has TRBV9 and TRBJ2-7; D perhaps matches TRBD1 (5 bases). V lost 4 bases, J lost 5 bases, and 16 bases lay in between. Germline V lookup: CDR1 SGDLS, CDR2 YYNGEE. There are 14 residues in the CDR3. As DNA, the CDR3 is TGTGCCAGCAGCATCTCAGGGAAACTCGACGAGCAGTACTTC. It encodes CASSISGKLDEQYF. Combining the CDR3 with reference TRBV9 and TRBJ2-7 gives the whole variable domain DSGVTQTPKHLITATGQRVTLRCSPRSGDLSVYWYQQSLDQGLQFLIQYYNGEERAKGNILERFSAQQFPDLHSELNLSSLELGDSALYFCASSISGKLDEQYFGPGTRLTVT.